Reported below is one TCR beta chain. Its specificity is unknown. Specified time point: week 35, safety follow-up. Vaccinated patients received 300 ug of mutant IDH1 20-mer peptide per dose, with topical imiquimod. The sample belongs to a study of a mutant IDH1 vaccine in newly diagnosed glioma. The CDR3 has 13 amino acids. The germline gives CDR1 SGHNT, CDR2 YYREEE (reference sequence). Trimming took off 0 bases at V and 5 bases at J, with 5 bases between the two ends. The assay was immunoSEQ multiplex PCR, and TCRdb's table has in-frame clones only and misses some. This table has about 54,000 clones, approximately 80% appearing once.

This chain joins TRBV5-4 and TRBJ1-4; D gene uncertain. The receptor was derived from a woman aged 18-29 years with glioma. Sequencing was performed on PBMCs, taken from a glioma patient whose treatment included an IDH1 peptide vaccine. CDR3 protein: CASSLALNEKLFF. Here the CDR3 DNA reads TGTGCCAGCAGCTTGGCACTGAATGAAAAACTGTTTTTT.